The clone carrying this T cell receptor beta chain was seen ten or more times. The antigen remains unidentified. This entry belongs to a study of T cell repertoires in cytomegalovirus infection. About the study: As its CMV epitopes, the study selected recently identified HLA-C-restricted and well-studied HLA-B-restricted targets. Indications came from public TCR beta signatures; they pointed to CMV infection and to a matching HLA type.

Whole-study results and caveats: Cumulated frequencies of public TCR beta families served to identify carriers of CMV plus the relevant HLA. Ex vivo, HLA-C-restricted CMV-specific TCR beta clonotypes prevailed over the rest of the response.

TCRdb fed the reads into MiXCR, producing one record per CDR3 protein. The sample lists 140,000 to 150,000 distinct CDR3 sequences; about 31% were seen once. The sample was CD8+ T cells from cultured PBMCs, taken from culture after CMV antigen stimulation. This receptor was identified in a human donor in good health (CMV status not recorded). Some clones in this sample may be carry-over from other donors' samples.

For the CDR3, the DNA is TGTGCCAGCAGTTACGGCTCGATCGGGGGGGGCCCTAACAATGAGCAGTTCTTC. It encodes CASSYGSIGGGPNNEQFF. This chain links TRBV6-5 with TRBJ2-1, with 8 bases lining up with TRBD2. The CDR3 runs to 18 residues. The junction had 14 bases not matched to a gene; V was cut back by 2 bases and J by 5 bases. Per germline, CDR1 MNHEY and CDR2 SVGAGI.